Below, 25 T cell receptor beta chains from the same sample are listed, as sequenced in a study of cytomegalovirus exposure and HLA in healthy donors. 13 Jbeta primers and 60 Vbeta primers were used for the PCR. Generated by immunoSEQ multiplex PCR, the TCRdb table keeps only in-frame clones and is missing some. The sample consists of around 150,000 clones, over 70% of them appearing once. The sequenced sample consisted of PBMCs. The receptor set was obtained from a young man in good health and CMV-seronegative.

CDR3 protein: CASRVSPGTRYEQYF. CDR3 coding DNA: TGTGCCAGCCGGGTATCTCCTGGGACTAGGTACGAGCAGTACTTC. The V call is TRBV28, the J call TRBJ2-7; TRBD2 matches 8 bases. CDR3 length equals 15 residues. Trimming at V came to 8 bases and at J to 4 bases, leaving 13 bases not matched to a gene. Germline values: CDR1 MDHEN, CDR2 SYDVKM.

The chain recombines TRBV30 with TRBJ2-7; 7 bases align to TRBD2. V gave up 2 bases and J gave up 2 bases; unmatched junction bases: 3. The CDR3 extends over 13 amino acids. Germline V lookup: CDR1 GTSNPN, CDR2 SVGIG (reference sequence). The CDR3 spells CAWSTGLPYEQYF. DNA of the CDR3: TGTGCCTGGAGTACGGGACTACCCTACGAGCAGTACTTC.

This chain uses TRBV10-1 with TRBJ2-7, with 8 bases identical to TRBD2. The trim removed 3 bases at V and 3 bases at J, leaving 7 bases unmatched. The CDR3 runs to 15 residues. In germline, CDR1 is WNHNN, CDR2 SYGVQD (reference sequence). CDR3: CASSEGTAGDYEQYF. In DNA, the CDR3 is TGCGCCAGCAGTGAAGGAACAGCGGGAGACTACGAGCAGTACTTC.

This chain uses TRBV27 with TRBJ2-5, with D possibly TRBD1 on 7 matching bases. Germline V gives CDR1 MNHEY, CDR2 SMNVEV (reference sequence). The V and J ends lost 1 base and 1 base respectively, with 16 bases between them. The length of the CDR3 is 17 residues. The CDR3 nucleotides are TGTGCCAGCAGTTTATTCGGGGGACAGACGTCCCAAGAGACCCAGTACTTC. This sequence encodes CASSLFGGQTSQETQYF.

The chain's CDR3 is CATSRDPGTGNGYTF. The CDR3, as DNA: TGTGCCACCAGCAGAGACCCCGGGACAGGGAATGGCTACACCTTC. The rearrangement links TRBV15 to TRBJ1-2, with 9 bases identical to TRBD1. From germline, CDR1 is LNHNV and CDR2 YYDKDF (reference sequence). V shed 0 bases, J shed 6 bases, and the junction held 5 bases outside the gene matches. The CDR3 is 15 amino acids.

This rearrangement joins TRBV29-1 to TRBJ1-1; 9 nucleotides match TRBD1. The V gene end was trimmed by 8 bases and the J gene end by 0 bases; junction bases not matched to a gene: 7. Germline V lookup: CDR1 SQVTM, CDR2 ANQGSEA. The CDR3 has 14 residues. The CDR3 DNA reads TGCAGCATCACCCGGACAGGGGTGAACACTGAAGCTTTCTTT. As protein: CSITRTGVNTEAFF.

The chain is built from TRBV11-2 and TRBJ1-1; D ambiguous. CDR3 length: 12 residues. Between the trimmed V and J ends, which lost 4 bases and 4 bases, there was a span of 7 bases. Per the germline V gene, CDR1 is SGHAT and CDR2 is FQNNGV. As DNA, the CDR3 is TGTGCCAGCAGCTACGGTTCCACTGAAGCTTTCTTT. Its protein is CASSYGSTEAFF.

The CDR3 reads CASSPGLAGPKPYEQYF. CDR3 nucleotide sequence: TGTGCCAGCTCACCAGGACTAGCGGGCCCGAAACCCTACGAGCAGTACTTC. The chain combines TRBV18 with TRBJ2-7, with TRBD2 identical over 11 bases. Germline V gene sequence: CDR1 KGHSH, CDR2 LQKENI. V shed 2 bases and J 2 bases; nucleotides not matched to a gene: 8. The CDR3 contains 17 residues.

This clone showed up just a few times. The chain has TRBV4-2 and TRBJ2-6; D might be TRBD2 (5 bases). CDR3 length equals 16 residues. Germline V gene lookup returns CDR1 LGHNA and CDR2 YNFKEQ. The V gene lost 0 bases and the J gene lost 1 base, with 7 bases spanning the gap. In DNA form, the CDR3 reads TGTGCCAGCAGCCAAGAGGGAGTTTCTGGGGCCAACGTCCTGACTTTC. Protein sequence: CASSQEGVSGANVLTF.

The CDR3 loop is CASSPGLAGARETQYF. CDR3 bases: TGTGCCAGCAGCCCCGGACTAGCGGGAGCTCGAGAGACCCAGTACTTC. The chain carries TRBV9 and TRBJ2-5, with 13 bases that match TRBD2. The V gene end was trimmed by 4 bases and the J gene end by 4 bases; junction bases not matched to a gene: 7. CDR1 and CDR2 (germline): SGDLS, YYNGEE. The CDR3 runs 16 residues.

A single count supports this clone. The chain recombines TRBV2 with TRBJ1-3; 7 nucleotides align to TRBD1. CDR1 and CDR2 from the germline V gene are SNHLY and FYNNEI. CDR3 length: 12 amino acids. V lost 6 bases, J lost 16 bases, and 12 bases stayed unmatched. In DNA form, the CDR3 reads TGTGCCAGCAGGACCGACGACAGGGTTTTGTATTTT. Translated, it gives CASRTDDRVLYF. Based on the CDR3 plus reference TRBV2 and TRBJ1-3, the full variable domain is EPEVTQTPSHQVTQMGQEVILRCVPISNHLYFYWYRQILGQKVEFLVSFYNNEISEKSEIFDDQFSVERPDGSNFTLKIRSTKLEDSAMYFCASRTDDRVLYFGEGSWLTVV.

The V and J genes are TRBV7-2 and TRBJ1-2; TRBD1 matches 7 bases. Germline CDR1 is SGHTA and CDR2 is FQGNSA. This CDR3 spans 14 amino acids. V shed 5 bases and J 4 bases; nucleotides not matched to a gene: 7. The chain's CDR3 is CASSGRQGVYGYTF. The CDR3 nucleotides are TGTGCCAGCAGCGGTAGACAGGGCGTCTATGGCTACACCTTC.

This clone was observed a handful of times. V usage is TRBV11-3 and J usage is TRBJ2-7, with D possibly matching TRBD1 (7 bases). Germline-derived CDR1 and CDR2 are SGHNT and YENEEA. CDR3 length: 12 amino acids. Trimming left V 5 bases short and J 6 bases short, with 11 bases between. CDR3 DNA: TGTGCCAGCAGCAGCCAGGGGGGCGAGCAGTACTTC. As protein: CASSSQGGEQYF.

The gene calls are TRBV10-3 and TRBJ2-5; tentatively, D is TRBD2 (6 bases). The germline V and J ends were trimmed by 5 bases and 3 bases, with 10 bases remaining between them. Germline V lookup: CDR1 ENHRY, CDR2 SYGVKD. The CDR3 spans 13 residues. CDR3 nucleotides: TGTGCCATCAGTCGGACTATCGAAGAGACCCAGTACTTC. It translates to CAISRTIEETQYF.

This rearrangement joins TRBV2 to TRBJ2-3; 10 nucleotides line up with TRBD2. J gave up 6 bases and V 7 bases, and 7 bases lay outside the gene matches. Per the germline V gene, CDR1 is SNHLY and CDR2 is FYNNEI. This CDR3 spans 14 amino acids. This CDR3 reads CASKLAGAGDTQYF. DNA of the CDR3: TGTGCCAGCAAGCTAGCGGGAGCTGGCGATACGCAGTATTTT.

The rearrangement joins TRBV5-4 to TRBJ2-2; 7 bases match TRBD2. The CDR3 loop spans 16 amino acids. Germline V gives CDR1 SGHNT, CDR2 YYREEE (reference sequence). V gave up 5 bases and J gave up 4 bases; unmatched junction bases: 11. The CDR3 region is CASRKSAGEVTGELFF. In DNA form, the CDR3 reads TGTGCCAGCAGGAAGTCGGCGGGAGAGGTCACCGGGGAGCTGTTTTTT.

The rearrangement uses TRBV28 and TRBJ2-1; 9 bases match TRBD2. This CDR3 has 15 amino acids. V gave up 5 bases and J gave up 1 base; unmatched junction bases: 3. Germline-derived CDR1 and CDR2 are MDHEN and SYDVKM. CDR3 nucleotide sequence: TGTGCCAGCAGTCCACTAGCGGGTTCCTACAATGAGCAGTTCTTC. It encodes CASSPLAGSYNEQFF.

V is TRBV4-3 and J is TRBJ2-7, with a weak D call TRBD2 (6 bases). The CDR3 runs to 14 residues. Deletions cut 0 bases from V and 4 bases from J, with 10 bases between. Germline assignment: CDR1 LGHNA and CDR2 YSLEER. CDR3 residues: CASSQDGGTYEQYF. CDR3 coding DNA: TGCGCCAGCAGCCAAGATGGAGGGACTTACGAGCAGTACTTC.

The chain uses TRBV28 and TRBJ2-6; D might be TRBD1 (6 bases). Per germline, CDR1 MDHEN and CDR2 SYDVKM. V was trimmed by 6 bases and J by 0 bases, leaving 15 bases between them. The CDR3 covers 17 residues. CDR3 coding DNA: TGTGCCAGCAGGCCGGGACAAGGTAGCTCTGGGGCCAACGTCCTGACTTTC. It translates to CASRPGQGSSGANVLTF.

In regard to this clone: Without the conserved terminal phenylalanine or tryptophan, this CDR3 likely stems from a read error. The DNA is left out, because the CDR3 cannot be placed on it with certainty; the CDR3 is given as TCRdb lists it. The rearrangement links TRBV11-3 to TRBJ1-1; TRBD1, the D gene given by the table, was not confirmed from the DNA. Looked up from germline, CDR1 is SGHNT and CDR2 is YENEEA. The CDR3 length is 13 residues, termini included. The CDR3 protein is CASSLGRVDSPTT.

This chain joins TRBV6-1 and TRBJ1-2, with a possible D match to TRBD1 (5 bases). Germline assignment: CDR1 MNHNS and CDR2 SASEGT. V was cut by 0 bases and J by 3 bases, with 8 bases left in between. The CDR3 length is 14 residues. CDR3 loop: CASSEAQGDYGYTF. Written as DNA, the CDR3 is TGTGCCAGCAGTGAAGCGCAGGGTGACTATGGCTACACCTTC.

The chain joins TRBV5-1 to TRBJ2-3; 7 nucleotides align to TRBD2. Germline CDR1 and CDR2: SGHRS and YFSETQ. J was trimmed by 2 bases and V by 2 bases; bases with no gene match: 2. This CDR3 has 14 residues. The CDR3 sequence: CASSFRLATDTQYF. In nucleotides, the CDR3 is TGCGCCAGCAGCTTCCGACTAGCCACAGATACGCAGTATTTT.

The chain couples TRBV7-7 to TRBJ2-3; 7 bases line up with TRBD2. Germline CDR1 reads SSHAT; CDR2 reads FNYEAQ (reference sequence). V was pared by 7 bases and J by 3 bases, with 10 bases of the junction left unmatched. The CDR3 covers 15 residues. In nucleotides, the CDR3 is TGTGCCAGCACCCAAGCGGCGGGAGAAACAGATACGCAGTATTTT. Translating it yields CASTQAAGETDTQYF.

As regards this clone: This same CDR3 is encoded by further DNA sequences in the sample. The V gene is TRBV7-9, the J gene TRBJ1-1, with unresolved D. The ends were cut back, 2 bases at V and 0 bases at J, with 4 bases in the middle. Germline CDR1 and CDR2: SEHNR and FQNEAQ (reference sequence). The CDR3 runs 13 residues. CDR3 amino acids: CASSLILNTEAFF. The CDR3 region has the DNA TGTGCCAGCAGCTTAATCTTGAACACTGAAGCTTTCTTT.

The J gene is TRBJ1-2, the V gene TRBV7-2, with 9 positions matching TRBD1. The CDR3 loop spans 14 amino acids. Germline V CDR1 and CDR2: SGHTA, FQGNSA. The junction had 8 bases not matched to a gene; V was cut back by 5 bases and J by 7 bases. As DNA, the CDR3 is TGTGCCAGCAGCATTCCGGGACAGGGTCCTGGCTACACCTTC. Translating it yields CASSIPGQGPGYTF.